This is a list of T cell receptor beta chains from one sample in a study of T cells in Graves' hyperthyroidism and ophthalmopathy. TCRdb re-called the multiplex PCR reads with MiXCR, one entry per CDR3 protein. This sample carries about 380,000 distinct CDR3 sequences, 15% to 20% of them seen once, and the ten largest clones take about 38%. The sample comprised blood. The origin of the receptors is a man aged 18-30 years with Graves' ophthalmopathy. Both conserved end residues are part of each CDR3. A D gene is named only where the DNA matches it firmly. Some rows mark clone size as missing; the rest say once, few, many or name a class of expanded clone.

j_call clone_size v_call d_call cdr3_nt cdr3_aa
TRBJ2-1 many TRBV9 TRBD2 TGTGCCAGCAGCGTAACTAGCGGGGGGGCCGGTGAGCAGTTCTTC CASSVTSGGAGEQFF
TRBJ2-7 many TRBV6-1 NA TGTGCCAGCAGTGAAGCGGCTCTAGCCGGGGCCTACGAGCAGTACTTC CASSEAALAGAYEQYF
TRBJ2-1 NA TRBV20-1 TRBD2 TGCAGTGCTAGAGGTCGGGGGGGGTACAATGAGCAGTTCTTC CSARGRGGYNEQFF
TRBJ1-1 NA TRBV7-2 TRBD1 TGTGCCAGCAGCCAGAAGACAGGGCTCAACACTGAAGCTTTCTTT CASSQKTGLNTEAFF
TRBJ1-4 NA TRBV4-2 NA TGTGCCAGCAGCCAGGATTTACGTTCCAATGAAAAACTGTTTTTT CASSQDLRSNEKLFF
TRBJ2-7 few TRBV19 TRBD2 TGTGCCAGTGGTTCGGGGGGGAACGAGCAGTACTTC CASGSGGNEQYF
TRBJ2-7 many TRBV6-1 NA TGTGCCAGCAGTGGTGAGGGCCCCTACGAGCAGTACTTC CASSGEGPYEQYF
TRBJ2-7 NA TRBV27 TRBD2 TGTGCCAGCAGTTTCGATAGCGGGAGGAAAAACGAGCAGTACTTC CASSFDSGRKNEQYF
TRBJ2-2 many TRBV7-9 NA TGTGCCAGCAGCTTAGAGTCTAGCCGCACCGGGGAGCTGTTTTTT CASSLESSRTGELFF
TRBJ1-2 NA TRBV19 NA TGTGCCAGTAGTATAGACCCAAACTATGGCTACACCTTC CASSIDPNYGYTF
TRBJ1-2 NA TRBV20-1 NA TGCAGTGCCCCGCGACAGAACTATGGCTACACCTTC CSAPRQNYGYTF
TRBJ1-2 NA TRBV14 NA TGTGCCAGCAGCACGTCGGGGGCTCTTGGCTACACCTTC CASSTSGALGYTF
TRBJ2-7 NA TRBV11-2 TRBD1 TGTGCCAGCAGCTACCGCCGGGACAGAGGCTACGAGCAGTACTTC CASSYRRDRGYEQYF
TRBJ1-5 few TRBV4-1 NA TGCGCCAGCAGCCACCTCTACTTCAAGGGCAATCAGCCCCAGCATTTT CASSHLYFKGNQPQHF
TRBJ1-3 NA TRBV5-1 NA TGCGCCAGCAGCTTGGTCCCTGGAAACACCATATATTTT CASSLVPGNTIYF
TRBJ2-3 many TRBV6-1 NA TGTGCCGCACCGGGCCCGAAGTGGGCAGATACGCAGTATTTT CAAPGPKWADTQYF
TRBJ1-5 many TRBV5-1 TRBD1 TGTGCCAGCAGCTTAGAGGGGGCGAATCAGCCCCAGCATTTT CASSLEGANQPQHF
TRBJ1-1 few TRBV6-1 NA TGTGCCAGCAGACCCGACTGGGGCACTGAAGCTTTCTTT CASRPDWGTEAFF
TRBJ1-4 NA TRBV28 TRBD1 TGTGCCAGCAACCCTGGGGGACAGTCTGAAAAACTGTTTTTT CASNPGGQSEKLFF
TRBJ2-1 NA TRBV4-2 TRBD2 TGTGCCAGCAGCCAAGATCCCGGGACTAGCGGGGGGGCCCTTTTTAGCTCCTACAATGAGCAGTTCTTC CASSQDPGTSGGALFSSYNEQFF
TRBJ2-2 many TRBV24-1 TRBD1 TGTGCCACCGGGGACAGGGCGAACACCGGGGAGCTGTTTTTT CATGDRANTGELFF
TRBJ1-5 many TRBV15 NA TGTGCCACCAGACAGAGTTCGGTAGTTCAGCCCCAGCATTTT CATRQSSVVQPQHF
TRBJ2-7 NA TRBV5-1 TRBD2 TGCGCCAGCAGCTTTTTACCTTCGGGACTAGGTACCTACGAGCAGTACTTC CASSFLPSGLGTYEQYF
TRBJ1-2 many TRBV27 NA TGTGCCAGCAGTTTTTCCCCCCTCGAGGGAGGGGGCTATGGCTACACCTTC CASSFSPLEGGGYGYTF
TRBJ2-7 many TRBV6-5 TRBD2 TGTGCCAGCAGTTACTCCCAACTAGCGGGTATCTACGAGCAGTACTTC CASSYSQLAGIYEQYF
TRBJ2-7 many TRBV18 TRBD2 TGTGCCAGCTCACCACGGCCGGGGGGTTCGGCCTACGAGCAGTACTTC CASSPRPGGSAYEQYF
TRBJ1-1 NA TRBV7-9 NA TGTGCCAGCAGCTTAGTGTCGGGGGCCGCTTTCTTT CASSLVSGAAFF
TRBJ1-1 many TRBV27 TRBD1 TGTGCCAGCCTTATTACCCAGGGGGACACTGAAGCTTTCTTT CASLITQGDTEAFF
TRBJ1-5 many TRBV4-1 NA TGCGCCAGCAGCCAAGTGAAGGGGGGCGTAGCTCAGCCCCAGCATTTT CASSQVKGGVAQPQHF
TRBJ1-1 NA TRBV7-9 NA TGTGCCAGCACCGATGAAGCTTTCTTT CASTDEAFF
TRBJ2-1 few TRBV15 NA TGTGCCACCAGCAAAAAGGGGGTTGTAAATGAGCAGTTCTTC CATSKKGVVNEQFF
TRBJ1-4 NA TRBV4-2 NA TGTGCCAGCAGCCAAGATATACTTGGGGGTAATGAAAAACTGTTTTTT CASSQDILGGNEKLFF
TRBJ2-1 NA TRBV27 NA TGTGCCAGCAGTTTATCGAGGGGAATGGGGTTGGTGGGGTTGCCGTTCTTC CASSLSRGMGLVGLPFF
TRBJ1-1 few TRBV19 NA TGTGCCAGTAGTACCTCAGGGGAGGGCACTGAAGCTTTCTTT CASSTSGEGTEAFF
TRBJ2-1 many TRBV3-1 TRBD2 TGTGCCAGCAGCCAAGTGACTAGCGGGGGGACTTATGGGCAGTTCTTC CASSQVTSGGTYGQFF
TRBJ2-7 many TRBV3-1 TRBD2 TGTGCCAGCAGCCGGGGGGGTTTGGACGAGCAGTACTTC CASSRGGLDEQYF
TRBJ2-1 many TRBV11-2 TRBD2 TGTGCCAGCAGCCCAGTACGCGGGGGGGCGGGCAATGAGCAGTTCTTC CASSPVRGGAGNEQFF